One sample yielded the 21 T cell receptor beta chains listed below, sequenced in a study of tumor-infiltrating lymphocytes in primary liver carcinoma. TCR beta cDNA was prepared out of about 530 ng total RNA by means of a constant-region primer. Slightly modified ARM-PCR served as the procedure for the TCR beta libraries. These libraries came from three rounds of nested multiplex PCR. TRBV1-TRBV30 forward primers and a C-beta reverse primer were used in the first two PCR rounds, which each ran for around 11 cycles. Using its own MiXCR run on the multiplex PCR reads, TCRdb lists one record per CDR3 protein. This sample has under 200,000 distinct CDR3 sequences, with around four fifths found just once. Each 20-30 mg portion of unsorted bulk tissue served as the source for co-extraction of RNA and DNA. The specimen sequenced was tumor tissue from primary liver carcinoma. All receptors come from a man aged 35 to 55 with primary liver carcinoma and hepatitis B virus infection.

Details on this clonotype: Sequence at one end of the junction differs from germline and may be a read error. The chain couples TRBV12-3 or TRBV12-4 to TRBJ2-7; D is uncertain. The CDR3 loop spans 13 amino acids. CDR3 sequence reads: CDSSLLRSYDQYF. For the CDR3, the DNA is TGTGACAGCAGTTTACTCCGATCCTACGACCAGTACTTC.

Worth noting for this clonotype: In this CDR3 the conserved last residue, phenylalanine or tryptophan, is missing, so a read error is likely. V usage is TRBV6-5 and J usage is TRBJ2-1; possible D gene TRBD2, 6 bases. Germline CDR1 MNHEY, CDR2 SVGAGI. Trimming removed 5 bases at V and 4 bases at J, with 21 bases between. CDR3 length: 17 residues. Here the CDR3 reads CASSDRSGRGLYNEQFL. Written as DNA, the CDR3 is TGTGCCAGCAGTGACCGATCCGGGAGAGGGCTATACAATGAGCAGTTCTTG.

Comment on this clonotype: Mismatch with germline at one junction end may stem from a read error. The chain carries TRBV28 and TRBJ1-2; 9 bases agree with TRBD1. Per the germline V gene, CDR1 is MDHEN and CDR2 is SYDVKM. The CDR3 is made up of 15 amino acids. CDR3: CASSSAQGARYGYIF. The CDR3 coding sequence is TGTGCAAGCAGTTCCGCACAGGGGGCTAGGTATGGCTACATCTTC.

As regards this clonotype: The junction does not match germline at one end; this may be a read error. This chain uses TRBV5-5 with TRBJ2-3; a possible D gene is TRBD2 (6 bases). CDR1 SGHKS and CDR2 YYEKEE come from the germline V gene (reference sequence). CDR3 length: 13 residues. The CDR3 loop reads CASSPRGGIAHYF. The CDR3 DNA sequence: TGTGCCAGCAGCCCGAGAGGAGGGATAGCGCACTATTTT.

This clonotype turned up a few times. At one end the junction does not follow the germline gene, possibly because of a read error. The rearrangement links TRBV4-2 to TRBJ2-7; D is unclear. CDR3 length equals 15 residues. The germline CDR1 and CDR2 sequences are LGHNA and YNFKEQ. In nucleotides, the CDR3 is TGTGCCAGCAGCCAAGCACGGCGCGGATCCTATGAGCAGTACTTC. Amino acids: CASSQARRGSYEQYF.

The chain recombines TRBV6-2 or TRBV6-3 with TRBJ2-7; tentative D call: TRBD1 (6 bases). Germline CDR1 reads MNHEY; CDR2 reads SVGEGT. V lost 7 bases and J 7 bases, leaving 23 bases between the germline ends. The CDR3 covers 15 residues. CDR3 in amino acids: CASTERGQGATEQYF. CDR3 in DNA: TGTGCCAGCACCGAACGGGGACAAGGGGCAACGGAGCAGTACTTC.

A word on this clonotype: Compared with germline, one end of the junction differs, possibly owing to a read error. The V and J genes are TRBV11-2 and TRBJ2-7; 10 nucleotides align to TRBD2. Germline V lookup: CDR1 SGHAT, CDR2 FQNNGV. The CDR3 runs to 16 residues. The CDR3 reads CVSTLEPSGSWVEQYF. CDR3 nucleotides: TGTGTCAGCACCTTAGAACCTAGCGGGAGCTGGGTCGAGCAGTATTTC.

This clonotype was observed a single time. Since no conserved phenylalanine or tryptophan closes the CDR3, a read error is the likely cause. The limits of the CDR3 on the DNA are not certain, so only TCRdb's listed CDR3 is given. V usage is TRBV10-3 and J usage is TRBJ2-5; the table's D call TRBD2 went unverified against the DNA. The germline V gene encodes CDR1 ENHRY and CDR2 SYGVKD. The CDR3 contains 16 residues when both ends are counted. The CDR3 region is CAISESGLAGEKTRYL.

About this clonotype itself: The junction and the germline gene differ at one end; a read error may be behind it. The chain carries TRBV5-5 and TRBJ1-4, with 12 nucleotides matching TRBD1. CDR3 length equals 15 residues. CDR1 is SGHKS and CDR2 is YYEKEE in the germline V gene (reference sequence). CDR3 region: CASSPPGQGARKLLF. CDR3 coding DNA: TGTGCCAGCAGTCCCCCGGGACAGGGGGCGCGGAAACTGCTTTTT.

Note on this clonotype: This CDR3 is missing its conserved last phenylalanine or tryptophan, likely due to a read error. The chain couples TRBV4-3 to TRBJ2-4; possibly TRBD1 for D (5 bases). The CDR3 has 15 amino acids. From germline, CDR1 is LGHNA and CDR2 YSLEER. Deletions cut 5 bases from V and 9 bases from J, with 20 bases between. CDR3 sequence reads: CASSVEIRGRGIQYL. DNA for the CDR3: TGCGCCAGCAGCGTTGAGATAAGGGGCCGTGGCATTCAGTACTTA.

A note on this clonotype: The CDR3 ends on some other residue instead of the conserved phenylalanine or tryptophan, so this is likely a read error. The chain employs TRBV11-1 and TRBJ2-3, with D uncertain. Germline CDR1 is SGHAT and CDR2 is FQDESV (reference sequence). CDR3 length equals 19 residues. V was cut by 5 bases and J by 1 base, with 25 bases left in between. The CDR3 protein is CASSTGGSSVGARTDTQYY. The CDR3 nucleotides are TGTGCCAGCAGCACTGGTGGAAGCTCTGTTGGAGCCCGCACAGATACGCAGTATTAT.

On this clonotype itself: A read error may explain this, as a much larger clone is one base away. The CDR3 loop reads CSATGTGAADMQYF. In nucleotides, the CDR3 is TGCAGCGCAACGGGAACGGGGGCAGCAGATATGCAGTATTTT. The chain employs TRBV29-1 and TRBJ2-3, with D perhaps TRBD1 or TRBD2 (6 bases each). Germline V gives CDR1 SQVTM, CDR2 ANQGSEA. The CDR3 has 14 residues.

In the case of this clonotype: Its ends do not fully match the called genes, so a read error is possible. V gene TRBV11-2 combines with J gene TRBJ2-7, with D possibly TRBD1 on 5 matching bases. Germline V gives CDR1 SGHAT, CDR2 FQNNGV. This CDR3 contains 12 residues. In DNA form, the CDR3 reads TGTGCCAGTAGTCCCTGGGGCTACGAGCAATACTTC. It yields the protein CASSPWGYEQYF.

For this clonotype: Relative to the germline gene, one junction end is altered; a read error may explain this. The rearrangement links TRBV4-1 to TRBJ2-1, with 11 bases identical to TRBD2. Germline V lookup: CDR1 MGHRA, CDR2 YSYEKL. The CDR3 has 17 amino acids. The CDR3 nucleotides read TGCGCTAGCAGCCCCAGAGGGGTAGCGGGAGGGCGTAATGGGCAGTTCTTC. It is translated as CASSPRGVAGGRNGQFF.

A word on this clonotype: Sequence at one end of the junction differs from germline and may be a read error. The chain has TRBV29-1 and TRBJ2-3; 9 bases agree with TRBD2. The CDR3 is 13 residues long. Germline CDR1 and CDR2: SQVTM and ANQGSEA. CDR3 in DNA: TGCAGCGCCCGGCGGGGGGGCACAGATACACAGTATTTT. It yields the protein CSARRGGTDTQYF.

A word on this clonotype: In this CDR3 the conserved last residue, phenylalanine or tryptophan, is missing, so a read error is likely. The genes are TRBV11-2 and TRBJ2-6; 8 bases are a match to TRBD1. V was pared by 5 bases and J by 1 base, with 19 bases of the junction left unmatched. There are 21 residues in the CDR3. The germline V gene has CDR1 SGHAT and CDR2 FQNNGV. The CDR3, as DNA: TGTGCCAGCAGCATGGGGGAAGACAGGGGCATTTCCCTTTCTGGGGCCAACGTCCTGACTATC. It translates to CASSMGEDRGISLSGANVLTI.

With regard to this clonotype: At one end, the junction sequence differs from germline, possibly due to a read error. The V call is TRBV12-3 or TRBV12-4, the J call TRBJ2-2, with 9 bases matching TRBD2. The CDR3 loop spans 17 amino acids. CDR3 sequence: CAGSFLGSGRNTGELFF. In DNA form, the CDR3 reads TGTGCCGGCAGTTTCCTGGGTAGCGGGAGGAACACCGGGGAGCTGTTTTTT.

The sample holds one count of this clonotype. Germline is not matched at one junction end, which may reflect a read error. V is TRBV4-1 and J is TRBJ2-2; 7 positions agree with TRBD2. CDR3 length equals 18 residues. CDR1 MGHRA and CDR2 YSYEKL come from the germline V gene. CDR3 in DNA: TGCGCCAGCAGCCAAGACCCCTCCCTAGCGGCGAACACCGGGGAGCTATTTTTT. Amino acids: CASSQDPSLAANTGELFF.

V usage is TRBV28 and J usage is TRBJ2-7; 7 nucleotides align to TRBD1. V was pared by 9 bases and J by 0 bases, with 11 bases of the junction left unmatched. The CDR3 has 15 residues. CDR1 is MDHEN and CDR2 is SYDVKM in the germline V gene. DNA for the CDR3: TGTGCCAGTAGCTCCGGGACAGATGTCTCCTACGAGCAGTACTTC. Translating it yields CASSSGTDVSYEQYF.

The rearrangement uses TRBV14 and TRBJ2-3, with D unclear. Germline V gene lookup returns CDR1 SGHDN and CDR2 FVKESK. The CDR3 consists of 13 residues. The V and J ends lost 7 bases and 4 bases respectively, with 12 bases between them. In DNA, the CDR3 is TGTGCCAGCAACCTAAGCATGTCAGATACGCAGTATTTT. Encoded protein: CASNLSMSDTQYF. The variable domain in full, completed from reference TRBV14 and TRBJ2-3, reads EAGVTQFPSHSVIEKGQTVTLRCDPISGHDNLYWYRRVMGKEIKFLLHFVKESKQDESGMPNNRFLAERTGGTYSTLKVQPAELEDSGVYFCASNLSMSDTQYFGPGTRLTVL.

About this clonotype: The junction shows a germline mismatch at one end, possibly a read error. This rearrangement joins TRBV5-6 to TRBJ1-1, with D unresolved. Germline V CDR1 and CDR2: SGHDT, YYEEEE. The CDR3 runs to 14 residues. The CDR3 DNA follows: TGTGTCAGCAGCTTTAGACCAGTCGGTGAGGCAGCTTTCTTT. It yields the protein CVSSFRPVGEAAFF.